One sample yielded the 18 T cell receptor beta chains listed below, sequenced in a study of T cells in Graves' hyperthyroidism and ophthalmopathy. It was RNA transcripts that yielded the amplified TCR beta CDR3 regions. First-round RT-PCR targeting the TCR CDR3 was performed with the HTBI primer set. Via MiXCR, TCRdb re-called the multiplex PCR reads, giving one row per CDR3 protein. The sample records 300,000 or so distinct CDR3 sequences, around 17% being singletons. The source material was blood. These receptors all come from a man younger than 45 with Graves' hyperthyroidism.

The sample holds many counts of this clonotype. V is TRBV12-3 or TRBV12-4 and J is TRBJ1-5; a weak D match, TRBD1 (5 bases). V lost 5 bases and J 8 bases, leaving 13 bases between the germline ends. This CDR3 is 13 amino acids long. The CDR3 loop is CASSIRGGEPQHF. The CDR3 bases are TGTGCCAGCAGTATAAGGGGAGGTGAGCCCCAGCATTTT.

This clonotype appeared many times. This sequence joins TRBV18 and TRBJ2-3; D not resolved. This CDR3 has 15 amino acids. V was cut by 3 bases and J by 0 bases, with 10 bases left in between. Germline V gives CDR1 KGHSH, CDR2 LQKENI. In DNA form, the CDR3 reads TGTGCCAGCTCACCCTCAATCTCTAGCACAGATACGCAGTATTTT. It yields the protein CASSPSISSTDTQYF. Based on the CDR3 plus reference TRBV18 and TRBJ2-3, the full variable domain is NAGVMQNPRHLVRRRGQEARLRCSPMKGHSHVYWYRQLPEEGLKFMVYLQKENIIDESGMPKERFSAEFPKEGPSILRIQQVVRGDSAAYFCASSPSISSTDTQYFGPGTRLTVL.

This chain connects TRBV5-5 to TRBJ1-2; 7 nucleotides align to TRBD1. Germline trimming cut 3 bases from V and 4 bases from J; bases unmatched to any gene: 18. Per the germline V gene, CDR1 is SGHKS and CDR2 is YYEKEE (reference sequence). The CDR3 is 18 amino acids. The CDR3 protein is CASSWRGTAGKGPYGYTF. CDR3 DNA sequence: TGTGCCAGCAGCTGGAGGGGGACAGCGGGTAAAGGGCCCTATGGCTACACCTTC.

CDR3 protein: CASSIGDETQYF. CDR3 bases: TGCGCCAGCAGCATTGGAGACGAGACCCAGTACTTC. The chain uses TRBV5-1 and TRBJ2-5; D unclear. Germline CDR1 SGHRS, CDR2 YFSETQ. V lost 4 bases and J lost 5, with 9 bases in between. This CDR3 comprises 12 residues.

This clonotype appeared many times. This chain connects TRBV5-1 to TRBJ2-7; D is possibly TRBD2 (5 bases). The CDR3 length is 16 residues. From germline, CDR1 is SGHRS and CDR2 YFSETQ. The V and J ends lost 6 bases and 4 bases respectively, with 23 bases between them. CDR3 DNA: TGCGCCAGCAAACCCCCCGGAGTCGGGGAATGGTACGAGCAGTACTTC. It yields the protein CASKPPGVGEWYEQYF.

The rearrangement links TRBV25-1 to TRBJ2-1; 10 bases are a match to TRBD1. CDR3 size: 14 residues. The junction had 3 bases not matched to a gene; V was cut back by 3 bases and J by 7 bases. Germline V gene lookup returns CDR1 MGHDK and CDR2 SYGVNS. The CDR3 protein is CASSDGQGVNEQFF. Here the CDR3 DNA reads TGTGCCAGCAGTGATGGACAGGGGGTAAATGAGCAGTTCTTC.

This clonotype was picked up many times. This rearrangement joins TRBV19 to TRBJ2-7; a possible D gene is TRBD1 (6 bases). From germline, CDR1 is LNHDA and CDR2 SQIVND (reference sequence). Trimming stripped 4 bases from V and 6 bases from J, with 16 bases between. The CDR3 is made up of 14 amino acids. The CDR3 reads CASSRGTTGSEQYF. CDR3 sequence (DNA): TGTGCCAGTAGTAGAGGGACAACGGGAAGCGAGCAGTACTTC. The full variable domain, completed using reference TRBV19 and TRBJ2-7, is DGGITQSPKYLFRKEGQNVTLSCEQNLNHDAMYWYRQDPGQGLRLIYYSQIVNDFQKGDIAEGYSVSREKKESFPLTVTSAQKNPTAFYLCASSRGTTGSEQYFGPGTRLTVT.

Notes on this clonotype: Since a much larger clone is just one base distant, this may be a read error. CDR3 protein: CASSPRTQGNRGEQFF. CDR3 sequence (DNA): TGTGCCAGCTCACCTCGCACACAGGGAAACCGTGGCGAGCAGTTCTTC. The chain is built from TRBV18 and TRBJ2-1; D perhaps matches TRBD1 (6 bases). Trimming left V 3 bases short and J 10 bases short, with 22 bases between. CDR3 length: 16 residues. Germline assignment: CDR1 KGHSH and CDR2 LQKENI. Combining the CDR3 with reference TRBV18 and TRBJ2-1 gives the whole variable domain NAGVMQNPRHLVRRRGQEARLRCSPMKGHSHVYWYRQLPEEGLKFMVYLQKENIIDESGMPKERFSAEFPKEGPSILRIQQVVRGDSAAYFCASSPRTQGNRGEQFFGPGTRLTVL.

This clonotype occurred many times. The CDR3 coding sequence is TGTGCCAGCAGAGCTCCCGGGACAGGGTTTGGCTACACCTTC. It is translated as CASRAPGTGFGYTF. The genes are TRBV6-1 and TRBJ1-2, with 9 bases that match TRBD1. With V trimmed by 6 bases and J by 7 bases, 9 bases remained unmatched. Per the germline V gene, CDR1 is MNHNS and CDR2 is SASEGT. CDR3 size: 14 residues.

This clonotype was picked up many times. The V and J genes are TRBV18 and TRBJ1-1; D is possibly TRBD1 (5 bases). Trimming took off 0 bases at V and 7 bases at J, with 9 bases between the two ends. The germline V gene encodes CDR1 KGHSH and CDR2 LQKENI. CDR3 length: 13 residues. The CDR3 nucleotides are TGTGCCAGCTCACCACCGGGGGGTCTTGAAGCTTTCTTT. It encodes CASSPPGGLEAFF.

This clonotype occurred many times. The CDR3 nucleotides read TGTGCCAGCAGCCCCCCCCGAGCCAATACGCAGTATTTT. It yields the protein CASSPPRANTQYF. The gene calls are TRBV3-1 and TRBJ2-3; D gene unclear. Germline V lookup: CDR1 LGHDT, CDR2 YNNKEL (reference sequence). This CDR3 is 13 amino acids long. Between the trimmed V and J ends, which lost 4 bases and 7 bases, there was a span of 12 bases.

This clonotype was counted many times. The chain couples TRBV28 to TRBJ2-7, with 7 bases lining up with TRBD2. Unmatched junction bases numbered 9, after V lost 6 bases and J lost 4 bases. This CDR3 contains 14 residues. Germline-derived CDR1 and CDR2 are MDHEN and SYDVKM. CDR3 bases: TGTGCCAGCAGGCCTCCTAGCGGCACTTACGAGCAGTACTTC. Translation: CASRPPSGTYEQYF.

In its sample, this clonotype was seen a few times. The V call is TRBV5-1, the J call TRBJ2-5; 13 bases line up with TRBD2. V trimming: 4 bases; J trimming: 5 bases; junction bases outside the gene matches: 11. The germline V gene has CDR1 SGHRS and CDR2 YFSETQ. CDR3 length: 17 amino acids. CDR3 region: CASSRTSGRALPETQYF. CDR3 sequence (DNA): TGCGCCAGCAGCCGTACTAGCGGGAGGGCCCTGCCGGAGACCCAGTACTTC.

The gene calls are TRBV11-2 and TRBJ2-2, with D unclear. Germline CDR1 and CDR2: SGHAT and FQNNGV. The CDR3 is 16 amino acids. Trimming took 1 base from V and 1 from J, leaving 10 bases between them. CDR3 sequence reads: CASSLAGTQNTGELFF. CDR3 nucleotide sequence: TGTGCCAGCAGCTTAGCCGGTACCCAGAACACCGGGGAGCTGTTTTTT. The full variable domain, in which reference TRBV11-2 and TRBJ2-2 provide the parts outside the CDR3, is EAGVAQSPRYKIIEKRQSVAFWCNPISGHATLYWYQQILGQGPKLLIQFQNNGVVDDSQLPKDRFSAERLKGVDSTLKIQPAKLEDSAVYLCASSLAGTQNTGELFFGEGSRLTVL.

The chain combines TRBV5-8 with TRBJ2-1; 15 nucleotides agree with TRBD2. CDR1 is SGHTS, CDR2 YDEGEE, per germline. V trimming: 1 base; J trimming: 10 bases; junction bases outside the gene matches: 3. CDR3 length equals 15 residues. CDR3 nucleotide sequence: TGTGCCAGCAGCTTGCCGGGACTAGCGGGAGGAGAGCAGTTCTTC. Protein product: CASSLPGLAGGEQFF.

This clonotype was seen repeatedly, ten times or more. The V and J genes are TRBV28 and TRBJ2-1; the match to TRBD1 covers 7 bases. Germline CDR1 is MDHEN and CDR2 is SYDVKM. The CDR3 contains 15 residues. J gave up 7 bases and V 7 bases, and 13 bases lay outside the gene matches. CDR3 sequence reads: CASMAPRGGLNEQFF. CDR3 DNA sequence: TGTGCCAGCATGGCCCCCCGAGGGGGCTTAAATGAGCAGTTCTTC.

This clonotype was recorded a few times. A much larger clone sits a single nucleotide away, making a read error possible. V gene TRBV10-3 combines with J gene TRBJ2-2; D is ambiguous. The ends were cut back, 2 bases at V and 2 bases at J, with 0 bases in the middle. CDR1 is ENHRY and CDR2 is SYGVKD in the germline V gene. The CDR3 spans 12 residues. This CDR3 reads CAISENTGELFF. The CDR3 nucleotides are TGTGCCATCAGTGAGAACACCGGGGAGCTGTTTTTT.

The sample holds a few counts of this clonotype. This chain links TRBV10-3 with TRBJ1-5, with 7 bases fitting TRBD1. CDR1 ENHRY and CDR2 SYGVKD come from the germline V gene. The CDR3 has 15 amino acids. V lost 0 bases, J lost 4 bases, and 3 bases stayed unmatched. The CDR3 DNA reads TGTGCCATCAGTGAGTCGGGACAGAATAATCAGCCCCAGCATTTT. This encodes CAISESGQNNQPQHF.